This T cell receptor (beta chain) was retrieved from a study of CD8 T cells in Susac syndrome. This clonotype was found a few times. The RNA, about 0.5 to 1 ug, was put through reverse transcription using random hexamers. MiXCR, applied by TCRdb to the immunoSEQ multiplex PCR reads, yields one record per CDR3 protein. The sample yields 150,000 to 200,000 distinct CDR3 sequences, nearly 95% seen once. CDR3 length equals 15 residues. Germline CDR1 SGHNT, CDR2 YYREEE (reference sequence). Trimming took off 0 bases at V and 4 bases at J, with 8 bases between the two ends. The sequenced sample was CD4+ T cells from PBMCs. The receptor was isolated from a human donor with multiple sclerosis. V and J are TRBV5-4 and TRBJ2-6; D is perhaps TRBD1 or TRBD2 (5 bases each). The CDR3 here is CASSLAGAGANVLTF. The CDR3 coding sequence is TGTGCCAGCAGCTTGGCCGGGGCCGGGGCCAACGTCCTGACTTTC.